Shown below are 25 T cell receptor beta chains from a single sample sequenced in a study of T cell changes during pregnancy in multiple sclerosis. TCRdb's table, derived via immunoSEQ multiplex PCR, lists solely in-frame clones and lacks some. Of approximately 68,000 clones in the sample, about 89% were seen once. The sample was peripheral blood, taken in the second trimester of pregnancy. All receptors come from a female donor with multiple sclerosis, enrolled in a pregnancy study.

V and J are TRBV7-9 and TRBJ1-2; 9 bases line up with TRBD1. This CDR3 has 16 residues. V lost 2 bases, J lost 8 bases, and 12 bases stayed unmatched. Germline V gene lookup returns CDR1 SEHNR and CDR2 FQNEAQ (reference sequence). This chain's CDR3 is CASSLPLRDRVGGYTF. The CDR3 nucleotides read TGTGCCAGCAGCTTACCCCTCCGGGACAGGGTCGGCGGCTACACCTTC.

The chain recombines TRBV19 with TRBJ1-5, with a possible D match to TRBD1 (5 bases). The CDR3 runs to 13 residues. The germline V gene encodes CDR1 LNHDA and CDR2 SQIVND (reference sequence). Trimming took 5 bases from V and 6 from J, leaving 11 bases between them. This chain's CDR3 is CASSDMGRQPQHF. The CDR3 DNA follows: TGTGCCAGTAGTGACATGGGGCGTCAGCCCCAGCATTTT. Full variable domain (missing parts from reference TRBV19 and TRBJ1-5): DGGITQSPKYLFRKEGQNVTLSCEQNLNHDAMYWYRQDPGQGLRLIYYSQIVNDFQKGDIAEGYSVSREKKESFPLTVTSAQKNPTAFYLCASSDMGRQPQHFGDGTRLSIL.

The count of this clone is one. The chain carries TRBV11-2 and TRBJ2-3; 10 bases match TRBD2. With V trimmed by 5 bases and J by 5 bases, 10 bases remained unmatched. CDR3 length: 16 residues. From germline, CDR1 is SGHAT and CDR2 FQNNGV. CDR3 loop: CASSPPLAGEGDTQYF. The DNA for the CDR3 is TGTGCCAGCAGCCCCCCCCTAGCGGGAGAGGGAGATACGCAGTATTTT.

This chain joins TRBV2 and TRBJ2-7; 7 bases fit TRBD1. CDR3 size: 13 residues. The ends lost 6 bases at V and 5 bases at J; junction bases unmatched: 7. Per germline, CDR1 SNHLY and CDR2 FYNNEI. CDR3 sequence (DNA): TGTGCCAGCAGCCCCGACAGGGTTCACGAGCAGTACTTC. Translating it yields CASSPDRVHEQYF.

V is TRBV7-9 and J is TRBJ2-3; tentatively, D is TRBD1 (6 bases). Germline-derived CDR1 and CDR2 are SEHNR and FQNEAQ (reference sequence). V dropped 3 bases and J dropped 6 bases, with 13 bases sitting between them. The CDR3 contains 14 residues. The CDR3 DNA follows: TGTGCCAGCAGCTTGGGGCAGGGGTGGGATACGCAGTATTTT. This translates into CASSLGQGWDTQYF.

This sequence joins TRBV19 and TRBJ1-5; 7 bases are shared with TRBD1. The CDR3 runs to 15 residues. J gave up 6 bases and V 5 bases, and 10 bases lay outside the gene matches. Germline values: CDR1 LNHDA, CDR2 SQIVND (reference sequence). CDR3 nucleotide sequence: TGTGCCAGTAGTCTTGGCAGGGGGATTTCTCAGCCCCAGCATTTT. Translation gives CASSLGRGISQPQHF.

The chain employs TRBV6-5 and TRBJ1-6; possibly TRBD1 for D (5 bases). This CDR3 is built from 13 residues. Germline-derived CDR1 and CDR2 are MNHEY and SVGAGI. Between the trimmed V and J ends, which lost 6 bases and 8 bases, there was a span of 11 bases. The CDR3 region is CASSRAGDSPLHF. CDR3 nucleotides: TGTGCCAGCAGCCGCGCGGGGGATTCACCCCTCCACTTT.

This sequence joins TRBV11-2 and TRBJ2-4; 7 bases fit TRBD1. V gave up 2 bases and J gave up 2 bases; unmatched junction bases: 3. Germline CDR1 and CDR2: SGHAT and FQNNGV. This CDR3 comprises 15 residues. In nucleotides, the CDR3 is TGTGCCAGCAGCTTACAGGGGGTGTCCAAAAACATTCAGTACTTC. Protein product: CASSLQGVSKNIQYF.

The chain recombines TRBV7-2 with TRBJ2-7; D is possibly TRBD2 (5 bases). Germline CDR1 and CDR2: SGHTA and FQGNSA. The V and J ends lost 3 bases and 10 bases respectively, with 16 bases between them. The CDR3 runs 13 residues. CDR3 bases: TGTGCCAGCAGCTTTCGTCTCGCCGGGGAACAGTACTTC. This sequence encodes CASSFRLAGEQYF. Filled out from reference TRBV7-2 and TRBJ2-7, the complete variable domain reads GAGVSQSPSNKVTEKGKDVELRCDPISGHTALYWYRQSLGQGLEFLIYFQGNSAPDKSGLPSDRFSAERTGGSVSTLTIQRTQQEDSAVYLCASSFRLAGEQYFGPGTRLTVT.

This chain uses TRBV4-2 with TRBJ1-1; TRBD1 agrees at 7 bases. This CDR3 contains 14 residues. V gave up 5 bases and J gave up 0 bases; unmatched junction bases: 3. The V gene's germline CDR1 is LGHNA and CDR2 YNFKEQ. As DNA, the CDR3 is TGTGCCAGCAGCTGGACAGGAGTGAACACTGAAGCTTTCTTT. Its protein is CASSWTGVNTEAFF.

The CDR3 region has the DNA TGTGCCAGCAGCTTAGAACAGGGGGTCGGGGAGACCCAGTACTTC. Protein sequence: CASSLEQGVGETQYF. The V and J genes are TRBV11-1 and TRBJ2-5; 8 bases line up with TRBD1. Unmatched junction bases numbered 6, after V lost 1 base and J lost 5 bases. The length of the CDR3 is 15 residues. Germline V gene lookup returns CDR1 SGHAT and CDR2 FQDESV (reference sequence).

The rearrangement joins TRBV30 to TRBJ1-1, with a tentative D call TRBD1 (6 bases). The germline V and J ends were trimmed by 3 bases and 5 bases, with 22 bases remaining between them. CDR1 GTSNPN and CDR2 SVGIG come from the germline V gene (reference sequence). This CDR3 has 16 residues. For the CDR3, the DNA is TGTGCCTGGAGGCTATGCGGGCCCCAGGGGTTAACTGAAGCTTTCTTT. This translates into CAWRLCGPQGLTEAFF. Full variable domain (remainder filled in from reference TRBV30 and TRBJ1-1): SQTIHQWPATLVQPVGSPLSLECTVEGTSNPNLYWYRQAAGRGLQLLFYSVGIGQISSEVPQNLSASRPQDRQFILSSKKLLLSDSGFYLCAWRLCGPQGLTEAFFGQGTRLTVV.

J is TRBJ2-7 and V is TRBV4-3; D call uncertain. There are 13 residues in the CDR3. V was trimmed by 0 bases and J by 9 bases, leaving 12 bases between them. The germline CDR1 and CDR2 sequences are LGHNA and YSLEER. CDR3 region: CASSQETGIRQYF. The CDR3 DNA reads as TGCGCCAGCAGCCAAGAGACTGGTATACGGCAGTACTTC.

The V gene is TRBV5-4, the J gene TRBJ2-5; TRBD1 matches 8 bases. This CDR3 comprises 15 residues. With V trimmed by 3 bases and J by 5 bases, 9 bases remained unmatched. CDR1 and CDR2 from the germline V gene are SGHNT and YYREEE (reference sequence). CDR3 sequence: CASSYPQGGKETQYF. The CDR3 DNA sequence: TGTGCCAGCAGCTATCCACAGGGGGGTAAGGAGACCCAGTACTTC.

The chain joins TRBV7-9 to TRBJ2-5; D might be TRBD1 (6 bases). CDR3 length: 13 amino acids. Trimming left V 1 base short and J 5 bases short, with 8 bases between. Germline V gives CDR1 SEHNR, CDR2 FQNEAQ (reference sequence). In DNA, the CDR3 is TGTGCCAGCAGCTTAGGGCAGGGGGAGACCCAGTACTTC. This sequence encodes CASSLGQGETQYF.

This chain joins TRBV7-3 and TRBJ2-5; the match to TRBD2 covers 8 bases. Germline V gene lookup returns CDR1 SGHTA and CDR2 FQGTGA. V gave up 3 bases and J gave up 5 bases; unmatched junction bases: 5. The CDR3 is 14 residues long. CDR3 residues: CASSFSSGLETQYF. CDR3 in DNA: TGTGCCAGCAGCTTCTCTAGCGGGTTGGAGACCCAGTACTTC.

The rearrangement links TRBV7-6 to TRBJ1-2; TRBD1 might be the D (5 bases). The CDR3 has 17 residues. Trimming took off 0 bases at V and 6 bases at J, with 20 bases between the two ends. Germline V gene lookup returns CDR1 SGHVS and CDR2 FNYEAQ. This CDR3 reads CASSLALKGSLHHGYTF. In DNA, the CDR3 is TGTGCCAGCAGCTTAGCATTGAAGGGGTCCCTACACCATGGCTACACCTTC.

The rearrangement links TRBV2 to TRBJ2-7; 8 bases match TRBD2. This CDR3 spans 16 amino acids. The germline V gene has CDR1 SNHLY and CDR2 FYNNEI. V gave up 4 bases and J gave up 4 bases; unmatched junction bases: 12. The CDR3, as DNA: TGTGCCAGCAGTGGGACTGTGTCGGGAGGGCTTTACGAGCAGTACTTC. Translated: CASSGTVSGGLYEQYF. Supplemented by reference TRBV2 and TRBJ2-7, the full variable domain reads EPEVTQTPSHQVTQMGQEVILRCVPISNHLYFYWYRQILGQKVEFLVSFYNNEISEKSEIFDDQFSVERPDGSNFTLKIRSTKLEDSAMYFCASSGTVSGGLYEQYFGPGTRLTVT.

The CDR3 here is CASSEDNYSNQPQHF. DNA of the CDR3: TGTGCCAGCAGTGAAGATAACTATAGCAATCAGCCCCAGCATTTT. The chain carries TRBV6-1 and TRBJ1-5; D unclear. V was pared by 1 base and J by 0 bases, with 7 bases between. Per germline, CDR1 MNHNS and CDR2 SASEGT. The CDR3 is 15 amino acids.

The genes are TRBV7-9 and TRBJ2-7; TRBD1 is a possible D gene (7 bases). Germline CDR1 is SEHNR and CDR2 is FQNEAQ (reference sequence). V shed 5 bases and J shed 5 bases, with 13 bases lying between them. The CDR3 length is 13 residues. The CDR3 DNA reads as TGTGCCAGCAGCGACCCCAGGGGGGACGAGCAGTACTTC. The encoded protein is CASSDPRGDEQYF.

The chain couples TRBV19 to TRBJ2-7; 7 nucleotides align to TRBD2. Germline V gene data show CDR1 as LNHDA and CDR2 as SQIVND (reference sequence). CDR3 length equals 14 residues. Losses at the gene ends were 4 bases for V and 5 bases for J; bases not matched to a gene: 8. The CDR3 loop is CASSRASGTHEQYF. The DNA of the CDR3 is TGTGCCAGTAGTAGGGCCAGCGGGACCCACGAGCAGTACTTC.

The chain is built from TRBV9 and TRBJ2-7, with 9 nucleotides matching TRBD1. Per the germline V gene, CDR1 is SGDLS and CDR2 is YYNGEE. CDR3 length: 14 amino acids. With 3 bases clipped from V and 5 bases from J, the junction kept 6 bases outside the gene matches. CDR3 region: CASSAGTGRDEQYF. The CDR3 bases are TGTGCCAGCAGCGCAGGGACAGGGCGGGACGAGCAGTACTTC.

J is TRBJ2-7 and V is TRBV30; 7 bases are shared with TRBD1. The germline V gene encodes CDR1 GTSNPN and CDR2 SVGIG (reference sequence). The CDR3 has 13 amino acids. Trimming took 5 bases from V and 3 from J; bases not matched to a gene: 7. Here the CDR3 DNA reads TGTGCCTGGGGACCCCGGGACAGCTACGAGCAGTACTTC. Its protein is CAWGPRDSYEQYF.

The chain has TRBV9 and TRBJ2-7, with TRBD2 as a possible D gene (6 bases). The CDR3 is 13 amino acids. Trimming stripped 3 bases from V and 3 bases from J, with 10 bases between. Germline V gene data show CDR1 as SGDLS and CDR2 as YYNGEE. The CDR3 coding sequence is TGTGCCAGCAGCGGCGGGACGGGCTACGAGCAGTACTTC. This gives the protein CASSGGTGYEQYF.

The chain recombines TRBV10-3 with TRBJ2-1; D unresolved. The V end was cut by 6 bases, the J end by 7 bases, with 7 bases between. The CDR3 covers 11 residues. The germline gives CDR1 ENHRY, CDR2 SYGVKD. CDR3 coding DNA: TGTGCCATCAGGGTAGCTAATGAGCAGTTCTTC. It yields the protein CAIRVANEQFF.